Listed below are T cell receptor beta chains from one sample, sequenced in a study of neurological immune-mediated disorders. Using its own MiXCR run on the 5' RACE reads, TCRdb lists one record per CDR3 protein. The sample has more than 75,000 distinct CDR3 sequences, roughly 3.3% seen once. Sample: PBMCs. The receptors were sampled from a woman aged 50 to 60 with multiple sclerosis. The CDR3 runs from the conserved cysteine through the conserved F or W. Each record gives: D gene, clone size, J gene, V gene, CDR3 DNA, CDR3 protein. D genes are given only for firm matches. Some rows mark clone size as missing; the rest say once, few, many or name a class of expanded clone.

>NA|many|TRBJ1-3|TRBV7-8
TGTGCCAGCAGCTTAGGCCGTACCTCTGGAAACACCATATATTTT
CASSLGRTSGNTIYF
>NA|many|TRBJ2-3|TRBV6-6
TGTGCCAGCAGTTACTTGTGGGGAACGCAGTATTTT
CASSYLWGTQYF
>NA|many|TRBJ1-6|TRBV20-1
TGCAGTGCCGCTGGGGATCGGCAATCTTCACCCCTCCACTTT
CSAAGDRQSSPLHF
>NA|many|TRBJ2-3|TRBV20-1
TGCAGTGGGGTGGGGGGCACAGATACGCAGTATTTT
CSGVGGTDTQYF
>TRBD1|many|TRBJ1-2|TRBV2
TGTGCCAGCAAGGACAGGACGACCTACTATGGCTACACCTTC
CASKDRTTYYGYTF
>TRBD1|many|TRBJ1-2|TRBV15
TGTGCCACCAGTGAGATAAGGGGGCTCGCTGTCGACTATGGCTACACCTTC
CATSEIRGLAVDYGYTF
>NA|many|TRBJ2-5|TRBV5-1
TGCGCCAGCAGCTTGTCAGGGGAAGAGACCCAGTACTTC
CASSLSGEETQYF
>NA|many|TRBJ1-6|TRBV7-2
TGTGCCAGCAGCTTAGGTCCAGGGAACAATTCACCCCTCCACTTT
CASSLGPGNNSPLHF
>NA|many|TRBJ1-2|TRBV20-1
TGCAGTGCTACCCCAACGGGGGGCCATGGCTACACCTTC
CSATPTGGHGYTF
>NA|many|TRBJ2-7|TRBV3-1
TGTGCCAGCAGCCTTATAGCCTACGAGCAGTACTTC
CASSLIAYEQYF
>NA|many|TRBJ2-7|TRBV5-5
TGTGCCAGCAGCGGAGAAGGGTACGAGCAGTACTTC
CASSGEGYEQYF
>TRBD2|many|TRBJ2-1|TRBV7-6
TGTGCCAGCAGCGTCAGATCGGGACTAGCGGGGCCGAGCTCCTACAATGAGCAGTTCTTC
CASSVRSGLAGPSSYNEQFF
>NA|many|TRBJ2-6|TRBV4-3
TGCGCCAGCAGCCCGACCATGGTTGGGGCCAACGTCCTGACTTTC
CASSPTMVGANVLTF
>NA|many|TRBJ2-1|TRBV27
TGTGCCAGCACCCGATCCGGAGGGGGCTACAATGAGCAGTTCTTC
CASTRSGGGYNEQFF
>TRBD2|many|TRBJ2-1|TRBV20-1
TGCAGTGCTCTAGCGGGGGGTTCTAGGAATGAGCAGTTCTTC
CSALAGGSRNEQFF
>TRBD2|many|TRBJ2-3|TRBV7-3
TGTGCCAGCAGCTTTTCTAACGGGGGGGCCAGGACAGATACGCAGTATTTT
CASSFSNGGARTDTQYF
>NA|many|TRBJ2-1|TRBV5-1
TGCGCCAGCAGCTTGGCCGTAGCGGTTGGGCGAAATGAGCAGTTCTTC
CASSLAVAVGRNEQFF
>NA|many|TRBJ2-2|TRBV7-2
TGTGCCAGCAGCTTAGTTAAGACGATTTGGGGGGAGCTGTTTTTT
CASSLVKTIWGELFF
>TRBD2|many|TRBJ2-5|TRBV7-2
TGTGCCAGCAGCGAACGTCGAGGGGCGGGGGGGTCTGAGACCCAGTACTTC
CASSERRGAGGSETQYF
>TRBD2|many|TRBJ2-5|TRBV12-3/TRBV12-4
TGTGCCAGCAGTTCCGGGAGGGGGACCCAGTACTTC
CASSSGRGTQYF
>NA|many|TRBJ1-1|TRBV29-1
TGCAGCGTCCCAGAGGGCACTGAAGCTTTCTTT
CSVPEGTEAFF
>TRBD2|many|TRBJ2-7|TRBV9
TGTGCCAGCGCGGGGGACGAGCAGTACTTC
CASAGDEQYF
>TRBD1|many|TRBJ2-1|TRBV20-1
TGCAGTGCTAGGCCTCCCGGACAGGAGAAAAAGCAGTTCTTC
CSARPPGQEKKQFF
>NA|many|TRBJ2-1|TRBV20-1
TGCAGTGCTAGGGTATCTGGACGGGGGTGGGACAATGAGCAGTTCTTC
CSARVSGRGWDNEQFF
>TRBD1|many|TRBJ2-7|TRBV12-3/TRBV12-4
TGTGCCAGCAGTCGGGCGGGACAGGGAACCTACGAGCAGTACTTC
CASSRAGQGTYEQYF
>TRBD2|many|TRBJ2-5|TRBV3-1
TGTGCCAGCAGCCGGACTAGCGGGGAGTGTTACTTC
CASSRTSGECYF
>NA|many|TRBJ1-2|TRBV6-5
TGTGCCAGCAGTTCAGGGCTTGGCTACACCTTC
CASSSGLGYTF
>TRBD1|many|TRBJ1-2|TRBV11-3
TGTGCCAGCCGAGGACAGGACGAACCGAAAAACTATGGCTACACCTTC
CASRGQDEPKNYGYTF
>TRBD2|many|TRBJ2-1|TRBV5-1
TGCGCCAGCAGCGGGCTAGCGGGGGGTAGCTCCTACAATGAGCAGTTCTTC
CASSGLAGGSSYNEQFF
>NA|NA|TRBJ1-1|TRBV7-9
TGTGCCAGCAGCTTCGCCAGTGGAGTTGTCACTGAAGCTTTCTTT
CASSFASGVVTEAFF
>TRBD2|many|TRBJ2-5|TRBV7-6
TGTGCCAGCAGCTATGCTAGCGGGGGGGCGGAGACCCAGTACTTC
CASSYASGGAETQYF
>NA|many|TRBJ2-1|TRBV5-6
TGTGCCAGCAGCTTCGTAGCCTACAATGAGCAGTTCTTC
CASSFVAYNEQFF
>NA|many|TRBJ1-5|TRBV6-5
TGTGCCACCTCCCGGATTATGCCGGCGGACCGGGGACAGCCCCAGCATTTT
CATSRIMPADRGQPQHF
>NA|many|TRBJ2-1|TRBV12-3/TRBV12-4
TGTGCCAGCAGTTTAGCGCTTTATCCCTATGGCGGTTCCCACAATGAGCAGTTCTTC
CASSLALYPYGGSHNEQFF
>TRBD1|few|TRBJ1-2|TRBV10-3
TGTGCCATCAGTGGGGACCAGGGGGCACGGGGCTACACCTTC
CAISGDQGARGYTF
>TRBD2|many|TRBJ2-1|TRBV5-1
TGCGCCAGCAGCTACCTTAGCGGGGGGAAAAATGAGCAGTTCTTC
CASSYLSGGKNEQFF
>NA|many|TRBJ2-2|TRBV7-9
TGTGCCAGCAGCTTAGGTGGAGGGACCGGGGAGCTGTTTTTT
CASSLGGGTGELFF
>NA|many|TRBJ1-6|TRBV6-5
TGTGCCAGCAAGAGCTCCTATAATTCACCCCTCCACTTT
CASKSSYNSPLHF
>TRBD1|many|TRBJ1-2|TRBV20-1
TGCAGTGCAATACAGGGGGACTATGGCTACACCTTC
CSAIQGDYGYTF
>NA|many|TRBJ2-5|TRBV12-3/TRBV12-4
TGTGCCAGCAGCCGTCAGGGGACAGAGACCCAGTACTTC
CASSRQGTETQYF
>NA|many|TRBJ2-7|TRBV20-1
TGCAGTGCTAGGGGACGCCGGGACACGGAGACGCCGGTATACTACGAGCAGTACTTC
CSARGRRDTETPVYYEQYF
>NA|many|TRBJ2-4|TRBV5-4
TGTGCCAGCAGCTCACCGTCCAAAAACATTCAGTACTTC
CASSSPSKNIQYF
>NA|many|TRBJ1-3|TRBV9
TGTGCCAGCAGCGTAAGTCGGGGCTCTGGAAACACCATATATTTT
CASSVSRGSGNTIYF
>TRBD1|many|TRBJ1-1|TRBV5-1
TGCGCCAGCAGCCCATGGGGACAGCCGAACACTGAAGCTTTCTTT
CASSPWGQPNTEAFF
>NA|few|TRBJ2-2|TRBV5-1
TGCGCCAGCAGCCCGGGGACCCGGACGAACACCGGGGAGCTGTTTTTT
CASSPGTRTNTGELFF
>NA|many|TRBJ2-5|TRBV20-1
TGCAGTGCTCGACCGGGCCCCCAGAGGGAGACCCAGTACTTC
CSARPGPQRETQYF
>NA|many|TRBJ2-3|TRBV6-6
TGTGCCAGCAGGGCCTTGGGGGAGCTGACAGATACGCAGTATTTT
CASRALGELTDTQYF
>NA|many|TRBJ1-1|TRBV20-1
TGCAGTGCTAGAGATCGGAGGAACACTGAAGCTTTCTTT
CSARDRRNTEAFF
>NA|NA|TRBJ1-1|TRBV10-3
TGTGCCATCAGTGACGAGGGGCGATACACTGAAGCTTTCTTT
CAISDEGRYTEAFF
>NA|many|TRBJ2-7|TRBV7-2
TGTGCCAGCAGCTTTCAGGCCAGGGGCCACGAGCAGTACTTC
CASSFQARGHEQYF
>NA|many|TRBJ1-1|TRBV5-1
TGCGCCAGCAGCATCGGGACCAAGAACACTGAAGCTTTCTTT
CASSIGTKNTEAFF